This passage covers 28 T cell receptor beta chains from one sample sequenced in a study of blood T cell repertoires in COVID-19. Sequenced by immunoSEQ multiplex PCR; TCRdb stores in-frame clones only, minus some. The sample yields around 500,000 clones, around 85% seen once. Sequencing input: peripheral blood. The receptors were sampled from a human donor in a cohort sampled during active COVID-19.

The V and J genes are TRBV7-9 and TRBJ1-6; D might be TRBD1 (6 bases). Trimming stripped 5 bases from V and 5 bases from J, with 10 bases between. The germline V gene encodes CDR1 SEHNR and CDR2 FQNEAQ (reference sequence). The CDR3 consists of 14 residues. Here the CDR3 reads CASSLTGNNSPLHF. CDR3 DNA: TGTGCCAGCAGCCTTACAGGGAATAATTCACCCCTCCACTTT.

This clone was found a few times. This rearrangement joins TRBV6-1 to TRBJ1-2, with no clear D. Germline V lookup: CDR1 MNHNS, CDR2 SASEGT. The CDR3 has 15 residues. Deletions cut 1 base from V and 4 bases from J, with 13 bases between. Written as DNA, the CDR3 is TGTGCCAGCAGTGAAGAAGTCAGGATATTCTATGGCTACACCTTC. Its translation: CASSEEVRIFYGYTF.

The chain is built from TRBV5-8 and TRBJ1-5, with D possibly being TRBD1 (6 bases). CDR3 length: 14 residues. The germline V gene has CDR1 SGHTS and CDR2 YDEGEE. V lost 3 bases, J lost 1 base, and 8 bases lay in between. The CDR3 DNA reads TGTGCCAGCAGCTCAGGGGTCAGCAATCAGCCCCAGCATTTT. Its translation is CASSSGVSNQPQHF.

The chain uses TRBV14 and TRBJ1-4, with a possible D match to TRBD1 (6 bases). The CDR3 runs to 15 residues. V was pared by 1 base and J by 4 bases, with 10 bases between. In germline, CDR1 is SGHDN, CDR2 FVKESK. CDR3 sequence (DNA): TGTGCCAGCAGCCAAGTATCCAGGGGTAATGAAAAACTGTTTTTT. Translation gives CASSQVSRGNEKLFF.

This clone was seen more than once but under ten times. The rearrangement joins TRBV19 to TRBJ1-1, with D perhaps TRBD1 (6 bases). CDR1 LNHDA and CDR2 SQIVND come from the germline V gene (reference sequence). V lost 5 bases to trimming and J lost 1 base, with 11 bases between them. The CDR3 covers 14 residues. The CDR3 DNA is TGTGCCAGTAGTCCCCGACAGGAGAACACTGAAGCTTTCTTT. Protein sequence: CASSPRQENTEAFF.

The CDR3 reads CAISSPSGSTDTQYF. The CDR3 DNA sequence: TGTGCCATCAGTTCCCCTAGCGGGAGCACAGATACGCAGTATTTT. The chain is built from TRBV10-3 and TRBJ2-3; 8 nucleotides line up with TRBD2. V gave up 5 bases and J gave up 0 bases; unmatched junction bases: 4. Germline V gene lookup returns CDR1 ENHRY and CDR2 SYGVKD. The CDR3 runs 15 residues.

V usage is TRBV6-5 and J usage is TRBJ2-5; maybe TRBD2 (7 bases). Trimming stripped 7 bases from V and 4 bases from J, with 16 bases between. The CDR3 loop spans 14 amino acids. Germline V gene sequence: CDR1 MNHEY, CDR2 SVGAGI. CDR3 region: CASTRGGVSETQYF. CDR3 coding DNA: TGTGCCAGCACCAGGGGAGGGGTTTCAGAGACCCAGTACTTC.

There are a few counts of this clone. The gene calls are TRBV12-5 and TRBJ1-1, with D unclear. The CDR3 totals 11 residues. Germline-derived CDR1 and CDR2 are LGHNT and FRNRAP. This CDR3 is CAGRGNTEAFF. The CDR3 DNA is TGTGCCGGGCGGGGGAACACTGAAGCTTTCTTT.

V gene TRBV2 combines with J gene TRBJ2-5; TRBD2 agrees at 7 bases. CDR1 is SNHLY, CDR2 FYNNEI, per germline. CDR3 size: 14 residues. The V and J ends lost 4 bases and 1 base, in that order; junction bases with no gene match: 3. CDR3 amino acids: CASSVSSGQETQYF. The CDR3 DNA sequence: TGTGCCAGCAGTGTTTCTAGCGGCCAAGAGACCCAGTACTTC.

On this clone: The identical CDR3 is also encoded by other nucleotide sequences in the sample. The J gene is TRBJ1-5, the V gene TRBV7-9, with 7 bases aligning to TRBD1. The CDR3 extends over 14 amino acids. V trimming: 4 bases; J trimming: 1 base; junction bases outside the gene matches: 1. Germline values: CDR1 SEHNR, CDR2 FQNEAQ (reference sequence). The CDR3 nucleotides read TGTGCCAGCAGCTCACAGGGGAGCAATCAGCCCCAGCATTTT. Amino acids: CASSSQGSNQPQHF.

The V gene is TRBV2, the J gene TRBJ1-6; 10 positions agree with TRBD1. Germline trimming cut 1 base from V and 6 bases from J; bases unmatched to any gene: 3. This CDR3 is built from 16 residues. Germline V gene sequence: CDR1 SNHLY, CDR2 FYNNEI. The CDR3 DNA sequence: TGTGCCAGCAGTGAAGATCGGACAGGGGGTAATTCACCCCTCCACTTT. Its translation: CASSEDRTGGNSPLHF.

The CDR3 region has the DNA TGTGCCTGGAGCAGACCGGGAGGGGCGAATGAAAAACTGTTTTTT. This sequence encodes CAWSRPGGANEKLFF. The rearrangement uses TRBV30 and TRBJ1-4, with D maybe TRBD1 (5 bases). Trimming shortened V by 3 bases and J by 5 bases, and 16 bases separated the two germline ends. Germline loops: CDR1 GTSNPN, CDR2 SVGIG (reference sequence). The CDR3 has 15 amino acids. The whole variable domain, remainder taken from reference TRBV30 and TRBJ1-4, is SQTIHQWPATLVQPVGSPLSLECTVEGTSNPNLYWYRQAAGRGLQLLFYSVGIGQISSEVPQNLSASRPQDRQFILSSKKLLLSDSGFYLCAWSRPGGANEKLFFGSGTQLSVL.

The chain is built from TRBV28 and TRBJ1-2, with TRBD1 as a possible D gene (5 bases). This CDR3 spans 15 amino acids. Germline lookup yields CDR1 MDHEN and CDR2 SYDVKM. Between the trimmed V and J ends, which lost 3 bases and 4 bases, there was a span of 15 bases. The CDR3 sequence: CASSFPAGLGYGYTF. Written as DNA, the CDR3 is TGTGCCAGCAGTTTCCCGGCAGGGCTCGGCTATGGCTACACCTTC.

The rearrangement links TRBV2 to TRBJ2-1, with D maybe TRBD1 (6 bases). V lost 5 bases to trimming and J lost 3 bases, with 17 bases between them. Germline V CDR1 and CDR2: SNHLY, FYNNEI. The CDR3 extends over 16 amino acids. This CDR3 is CASSIEGEIRYNEQFF. The CDR3 nucleotides are TGTGCCAGCAGTATCGAGGGGGAGATACGCTACAATGAGCAGTTCTTC. The entire variable domain, with the rest obtained from reference TRBV2 and TRBJ2-1, is as follows: EPEVTQTPSHQVTQMGQEVILRCVPISNHLYFYWYRQILGQKVEFLVSFYNNEISEKSEIFDDQFSVERPDGSNFTLKIRSTKLEDSAMYFCASSIEGEIRYNEQFFGPGTRLTVL.

This clone was counted a single time. The chain recombines TRBV30 with TRBJ2-7, with 13 bases aligning to TRBD2. The CDR3 has 17 residues. Germline trimming cut 2 bases from V and 2 bases from J; bases unmatched to any gene: 9. Looked up from germline, CDR1 is GTSNPN and CDR2 is SVGIG (reference sequence). The CDR3 DNA follows: TGTGCCTGGAGTCCGACTGGGGGGACTAGCGGGGCCTACGAGCAGTACTTC. This gives the protein CAWSPTGGTSGAYEQYF.

This clone was recorded once. V and J are TRBV21-1 and TRBJ2-1; the table names TRBD1, a call not compared with the DNA. TRBV21-1 is recorded as a pseudogene. The CDR3 consists of 17 residues. The DNA of the CDR3 is TGTGCCAGCAGCAAATCCCGCCACAGGGATACCTACAATGAGCAGTTCTTC. It specifies CASSKSRHRDTYNEQFF.

The sample holds one count of this clone. In nucleotides, the CDR3 is TGTGCCAGCAGCCCGAGCCTACAGGGGCCCATGAACACTGAAGCTTTCTTT. The encoded protein is CASSPSLQGPMNTEAFF. This sequence joins TRBV11-2 and TRBJ1-1; 7 nucleotides line up with TRBD1. The CDR3 length is 17 residues. The V segment lost 5 bases and the J segment 0 bases; nucleotides outside the gene matches: 12. Germline CDR1 reads SGHAT; CDR2 reads FQNNGV.

The genes are TRBV30 and TRBJ1-6; 8 positions match TRBD1. This CDR3 is built from 14 residues. Per the germline V gene, CDR1 is GTSNPN and CDR2 is SVGIG (reference sequence). The V gene end was trimmed by 4 bases and the J gene end by 10 bases; junction bases not matched to a gene: 9. The CDR3 sequence is CAWNSDRGSSPLHF. In DNA, the CDR3 is TGTGCCTGGAACAGTGACAGGGGCTCATCACCCCTCCACTTT.

The DNA for the CDR3 is TGTGCCAGCAAAAGGCGGGAGGAAGGTGGGAGCACAGATACGCAGTATTTT. Its translation is CASKRREEGGSTDTQYF. The chain links TRBV25-1 to TRBJ2-3; 8 bases align to TRBD2. The germline gives CDR1 MGHDK, CDR2 SYGVNS. The CDR3 is 17 amino acids. Trimming removed 7 bases from V and 0 bases from J; junction bases left unmatched: 12.

The chain combines TRBV9 with TRBJ2-1; D is perhaps TRBD2 (5 bases). V dropped 0 bases and J dropped 6 bases, with 16 bases sitting between them. CDR3 length: 16 amino acids. Germline V lookup: CDR1 SGDLS, CDR2 YYNGEE. The CDR3 sequence: CASSVERLGVFNEQFF. The CDR3, as DNA: TGTGCCAGCAGCGTAGAAAGGTTGGGAGTTTTCAATGAGCAGTTCTTC.

Only a few counts were recorded for this clone. The same CDR3 is also encoded by other DNA sequences in this sample. V is TRBV29-1 and J is TRBJ1-2; D ambiguous. Trimming stripped 0 bases from V and 2 bases from J, with 10 bases between. The CDR3 contains 14 residues. Germline V CDR1 and CDR2: SQVTM, ANQGSEA. The CDR3 loop reads CSVEDGNSNYGYTF. DNA for the CDR3: TGCAGCGTTGAAGACGGGAACAGCAACTATGGCTACACCTTC. Using reference TRBV29-1 and TRBJ1-2 for the parts outside the CDR3, the full variable domain is SAVISQKPSRDICQRGTSLTIQCQVDSQVTMMFWYRQQPGQSLTLIATANQGSEATYESGFVIDKFPISRPNLTFSTLTVSNMSPEDSSIYLCSVEDGNSNYGYTFGSGTRLTVV.

J is TRBJ1-6 and V is TRBV2; 7 bases map to TRBD1. CDR3 size: 15 residues. With V trimmed by 6 bases and J by 6 bases, 8 bases remained unmatched. Germline lookup yields CDR1 SNHLY and CDR2 FYNNEI. The CDR3 DNA is TGTGCCAGCAGGCTAACGGGACAGATTAATTCACCCCTCCACTTT. Translation: CASRLTGQINSPLHF.

This chain joins TRBV14 and TRBJ2-1; D is unclear. Trimming removed 4 bases from V and 9 bases from J, with 16 bases in between. The CDR3 runs to 14 residues. Germline V gene lookup returns CDR1 SGHDN and CDR2 FVKESK. The CDR3 reads CASSPAEIGREQFF. CDR3 bases: TGTGCCAGCAGCCCGGCCGAGATTGGGCGTGAGCAGTTCTTC.

This chain links TRBV7-2 with TRBJ2-5, with D possibly matching TRBD2 (6 bases). This CDR3 is built from 17 residues. Trimming removed 1 base from V and 5 bases from J, with 20 bases in between. The V gene's germline CDR1 is SGHTA and CDR2 FQGNSA. Here the CDR3 DNA reads TGTGCCAGCAGCTTAGATCCTAGCGATACGGTTAGGGAGACCCAGTACTTC. Encoded protein: CASSLDPSDTVRETQYF.

The gene calls are TRBV9 and TRBJ2-2; D is perhaps TRBD2 (6 bases). Germline V CDR1 and CDR2: SGDLS, YYNGEE. Trimming stripped 0 bases from V and 5 bases from J, with 17 bases between. This CDR3 region has 17 residues. CDR3 region: CASSVARGSGMTGELFF. CDR3 DNA: TGTGCCAGCAGCGTAGCCCGGGGTAGCGGAATGACCGGGGAGCTGTTTTTT.

The V gene is TRBV4-3, the J gene TRBJ2-2, with 8 bases fitting TRBD2. With 4 bases clipped from V and 4 bases from J, the junction kept 5 bases outside the gene matches. The germline gives CDR1 LGHNA, CDR2 YSLEER. The CDR3 covers 15 residues. The CDR3 sequence is CASSPHAGGTGELFF. The DNA for the CDR3 is TGCGCCAGCAGCCCCCACGCGGGGGGCACCGGGGAGCTGTTTTTT.

This sequence joins TRBV29-1 and TRBJ2-4, with 8 bases matching TRBD1. The CDR3 is 13 amino acids. V lost 7 bases, J lost 5 bases, and 7 bases stayed unmatched. The germline CDR1 and CDR2 sequences are SQVTM and ANQGSEA. Here the CDR3 reads CSAMGQAENIQYF. CDR3 coding DNA: TGCAGCGCGATGGGACAGGCAGAAAACATTCAGTACTTC.

The rearrangement joins TRBV3-1 (or the pseudogene TRBV3-2) to TRBJ1-2; possibly TRBD1 for D (5 bases). The CDR3 runs to 13 residues. Trimming shortened V by 4 bases and J by 4 bases, and 10 bases separated the two germline ends. Germline V CDR1 and CDR2: LGHDT, YNNKEL (reference sequence). The CDR3 region has the DNA TGTGCCAGCAGCCCCGGGACTCTCTATGGCTACACCTTC. It codes for CASSPGTLYGYTF.